The clone carrying this TCR beta chain was observed at least ten times. The antigen is not known. The CDR3 contains 16 residues. The V end was cut by 0 bases, the J end by 1 base, with 11 bases between. CDR1 and CDR2 from the germline V gene are MNHEY and SVGAGI. The sample originates from a study of regulatory T cells in long-lasting Graves disease. As for the study in general: Antithyroid drugs had been taken by newly diagnosed Graves' patients for under 3 months.

General study points: With some 2,500 shared public clonotypes, persistent patients exceeded new patients, who shared roughly 920. Thyroid tissue went unstudied; only peripheral blood was examined.

Libraries of TCR beta came from iRepertoire HTBI primers plus Arm-PCR of CDR3 regions. TCRdb recomputed calls from the multiplex PCR reads with MiXCR, one row per CDR3 protein. This sample has 200,000 to 300,000 distinct CDR3 sequences, with 20% to 25% found just once. Time point specified: newly diagnosed GD, antithyroid drugs for less than 3 months. Preparation of the TCR library used RNA extracted from PBMCs. The source is a female donor with Graves disease. J is TRBJ2-3 and V is TRBV6-5; D is unclear. The specimen was peripheral blood mononuclear cells (PBMCs), collected at new diagnosis, from a patient treated with antithyroid drugs. CDR3 region: CASSYSTGPRTDTQYF. In DNA form, the CDR3 reads TGTGCCAGCAGTTACTCGACGGGTCCTCGCACAGATACGCAGTATTTT.